Following are 10 T cell receptor beta chains from one sample sequenced in a study of blood T cells in healthy people across ages. Then a second PCR, running about 6 to 12 cycles, was carried out with a sample-barcoded 5' primer and a J-beta primer mix. TCRdb recomputed calls from the 5' RACE reads with MiXCR, one row per CDR3 protein. The profile shows about a million distinct CDR3 sequences, roughly half of them singletons. The sequenced material came from blood. Source of these receptors: a woman aged 60-75 years in good health.

This chain uses TRBV18 with TRBJ2-7, with D possibly matching TRBD1 (6 bases). CDR1 and CDR2 from the germline V gene are KGHSH and LQKENI. This CDR3 comprises 13 residues. V shed 8 bases and J shed 5 bases, with 16 bases lying between them. The chain's CDR3 is CASALDRSHEQYF. The DNA of the CDR3 is TGTGCCAGCGCATTAGACAGGAGCCACGAGCAGTACTTC. Variable domain in full (rest from reference TRBV18 and TRBJ2-7): NAGVMQNPRHLVRRRGQEARLRCSPMKGHSHVYWYRQLPEEGLKFMVYLQKENIIDESGMPKERFSAEFPKEGPSILRIQQVVRGDSAAYFCASALDRSHEQYFGPGTRLTVT.

This clonotype was detected ten times or more. The V call is TRBV7-2, the J call TRBJ2-1, with 10 bases identical to TRBD2. The CDR3 extends over 18 amino acids. CDR1 and CDR2 from the germline V gene are SGHTA and FQGNSA. V was clipped by 3 bases and J by 1 base; unmatched bases: 9. The CDR3 DNA reads TGTGCCAGCAGCTTGGTCGGTAGCGGGAGGAGGTCCTACAATGAGCAGTTCTTC. Residues: CASSLVGSGRRSYNEQFF.

V gene TRBV7-2 combines with J gene TRBJ2-7, with D perhaps TRBD2 (5 bases). Germline V gene sequence: CDR1 SGHTA, CDR2 FQGNSA. The CDR3 totals 13 residues. The CDR3, as DNA: TGTGCTCCACCAAGGCTACGTAGGGAGAGGCAGTACTTC. Residues: CAPPRLRRERQYF.

This rearrangement joins TRBV7-2 to TRBJ2-1, with D possibly matching TRBD1 (5 bases). The CDR3 is 15 amino acids. V was shortened by 5 bases and J by 0 bases, with 11 bases between the two germline ends. Germline V CDR1 and CDR2: SGHTA, FQGNSA. CDR3 residues: CASSHDSSSYNEQFF. CDR3 bases: TGTGCCAGCAGCCACGACAGTAGCTCCTACAATGAGCAGTTCTTC.

Concerning this clonotype itself: A single base separates this from a much larger clone, so it may be a read error. The chain couples TRBV27 to TRBJ2-7, with TRBD2 matching over 8 bases. From germline, CDR1 is MNHEY and CDR2 SMNVEV (reference sequence). The CDR3 length is 14 residues. Trimming took 6 bases from V and 5 from J; bases not matched to a gene: 9. CDR3 in DNA: TGTGCCAGCAGAAGGGCGGGAGGTACTGACGAGCAGTACTTC. Protein: CASRRAGGTDEQYF.

This clonotype was seen only a few times. V usage is TRBV7-9 and J usage is TRBJ2-1; the match to TRBD2 covers 7 bases. Germline CDR1 reads SEHNR; CDR2 reads FQNEAQ (reference sequence). Trimming took 5 bases from V and 5 from J; bases not matched to a gene: 6. The CDR3 is 14 residues long. CDR3 bases: TGTGCCAGCAGCGCTAGCGGAGGAGACAATGAGCAGTTCTTC. This encodes CASSASGGDNEQFF.

The V gene is TRBV4-2, the J gene TRBJ2-1; TRBD2 matches at 10 bases. With V trimmed by 4 bases and J by 8 bases, 8 bases remained unmatched. Germline assignment: CDR1 LGHNA and CDR2 YNFKEQ. The CDR3 sequence is 15 residues long. In DNA, the CDR3 is TGTGCCAGCAGCCTTTCTAGCGGGAGCTTCGATGAGCAGTTCTTC. Translated: CASSLSSGSFDEQFF.

The chain is built from TRBV28 and TRBJ2-7, with TRBD2 matching over 7 bases. V lost 3 bases, J lost 7 bases, and 12 bases stayed unmatched. The germline V gene encodes CDR1 MDHEN and CDR2 SYDVKM. This CDR3 comprises 15 residues. Here the CDR3 DNA reads TGTGCCAGCAGTTTTAGCAGGGTTGGGGGGGATGAGCAGTACTTC. Translated: CASSFSRVGGDEQYF.

The table lists this clonotype with a count of one. The chain couples TRBV29-1 to TRBJ2-3; 14 positions match TRBD2. This CDR3 contains 14 residues. Per the germline V gene, CDR1 is SQVTM and CDR2 is ANQGSEA. J was trimmed by 4 bases and V by 7 bases; bases with no gene match: 4. CDR3 protein: CSAWTSGRSDTQYF. The CDR3 DNA reads TGCAGCGCCTGGACTAGCGGGAGGTCAGATACGCAGTATTTT.

Notes on this clonotype: Its ends do not fully match the called genes, so a read error is possible. The chain is built from TRBV5-1 and TRBJ2-7, with 12 positions matching TRBD1. Germline V CDR1 and CDR2: SGHRS, YFSETQ. CDR3 length: 17 residues. In DNA form, the CDR3 reads TGCGCCAGCAGCTTACGGGACAGGGGGCTCATCTCCTACGAGCAGTATTTC. Translating it yields CASSLRDRGLISYEQYF.